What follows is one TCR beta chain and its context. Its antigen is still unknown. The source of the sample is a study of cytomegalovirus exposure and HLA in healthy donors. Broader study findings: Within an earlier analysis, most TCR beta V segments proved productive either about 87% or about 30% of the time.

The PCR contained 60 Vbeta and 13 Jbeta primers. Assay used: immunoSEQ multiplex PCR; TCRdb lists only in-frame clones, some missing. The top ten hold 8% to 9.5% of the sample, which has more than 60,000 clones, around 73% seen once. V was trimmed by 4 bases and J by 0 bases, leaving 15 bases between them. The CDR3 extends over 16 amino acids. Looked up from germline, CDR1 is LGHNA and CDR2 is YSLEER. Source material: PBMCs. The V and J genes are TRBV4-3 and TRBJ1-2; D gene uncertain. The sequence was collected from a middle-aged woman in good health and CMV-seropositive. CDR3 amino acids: CASSPSRGYSNYGYTF. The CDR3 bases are TGCGCCAGCAGCCCCTCCCGGGGATATTCTAACTATGGCTACACCTTC.